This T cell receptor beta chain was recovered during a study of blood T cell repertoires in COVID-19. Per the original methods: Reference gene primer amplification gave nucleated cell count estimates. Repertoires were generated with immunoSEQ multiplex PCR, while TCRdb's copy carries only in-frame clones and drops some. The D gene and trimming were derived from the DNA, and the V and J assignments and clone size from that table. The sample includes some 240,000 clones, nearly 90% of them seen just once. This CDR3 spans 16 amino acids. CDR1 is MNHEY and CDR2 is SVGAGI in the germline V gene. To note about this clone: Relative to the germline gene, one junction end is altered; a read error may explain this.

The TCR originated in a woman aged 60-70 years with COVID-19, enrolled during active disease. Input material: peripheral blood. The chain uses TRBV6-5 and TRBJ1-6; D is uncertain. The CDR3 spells CASSYGESLHNSPLHF. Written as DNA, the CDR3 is TGTGCTAGCAGTTACGGGGAGAGCCTCCATAATTCACCCCTCCACTTT.